This T cell receptor beta chain was sequenced in a study of molecular identifiers for immune sequencing clone quantification. As for the study in general: Four of five RNA aliquots from around 18,000 or 91,000 naive CD8 T cells were sequenced.

The CDR3 is 13 amino acids. In germline, CDR1 is MGHDK, CDR2 SYGVNS. Trimming cost V 6 bases and J 4 bases; bases outside gene matches: 4. Naive CD8 libraries used roughly 17,000 to 1,100,000 sorted cells and 10%, 30% or 50% RNA. Naive CD8 T cells underwent sorting with the CD8+CD4-CCR7+CD45RA+ definition. TCRdb reanalysed the PCR reads using MiXCR and keeps one entry per CDR3 protein. The top ten clones hold 0.65% to 0.95% of a sample with about 510,000 distinct CDR3 sequences, about 20% of them seen once. The sample consisted of naive CD8+ T cells from blood, with Jurkat cell RNA spiked in. Subset in this sample: FACS-sorted CD8+CD4-CCR7+CD45RA+ naive T cells. This receptor was identified in a human donor in good health. Some libraries in this study had Jurkat cell RNA spiked in. The gene calls are TRBV25-1 and TRBJ1-2, with 8 bases that match TRBD1. In DNA, the CDR3 is TGTGCCAGCAGCGTGGACAGGGCCTATGGCTACACCTTC. Amino acids: CASSVDRAYGYTF.